This entry lists 3 T cell receptor beta chains sequenced from one sample in a study of PD-1 blockade in mismatch repair-deficient tumors. Stated time point: approximately 11-day in vitro stimulation with candidate neoantigen peptide 4. Clones were read by immunoSEQ multiplex PCR, and TCRdb kept only the in-frame ones, dropping some. This table has approximately 13,000 clones, around four fifths appearing once. No cognate antigen is known for these TCRs. The sample consisted of cells cultured in vitro, taken from a patient treated with pembrolizumab. The source is an adult with mismatch repair-deficient cancer.

V and J are TRBV5-1 and TRBJ2-3; 7 nucleotides match TRBD2. V lost 0 bases and J lost 2; bases outside the gene matches: 6. The CDR3 covers 16 residues. Germline CDR1 is SGHRS and CDR2 is YFSETQ. In nucleotides, the CDR3 is TGCGCCAGCAGCTTGGGGGGCGGACTAGACACAGATACGCAGTATTTT. Encoded protein: CASSLGGGLDTDTQYF.

The chain has TRBV27 and TRBJ1-2, with a possible D match to TRBD1 (6 bases). In germline, CDR1 is MNHEY, CDR2 SMNVEV (reference sequence). V lost 3 bases and J 7 bases, leaving 21 bases between the germline ends. The CDR3 runs to 16 residues. CDR3 amino acids: CASSLIEGGRYSGYTF. The CDR3 coding sequence is TGTGCCAGCAGTTTGATTGAGGGGGGAAGGTACTCTGGCTACACCTTC.

This clone was seen a handful of times. This chain connects TRBV7-9 to TRBJ2-1; no clear D. This CDR3 is 13 amino acids long. Trimming removed 4 bases at V and 0 bases at J, with 4 bases between. The germline V gene encodes CDR1 SEHNR and CDR2 FQNEAQ (reference sequence). CDR3 in DNA: TGTGCCAGCAGCTCCAGCTCCTACAATGAGCAGTTCTTC. It specifies CASSSSSYNEQFF.